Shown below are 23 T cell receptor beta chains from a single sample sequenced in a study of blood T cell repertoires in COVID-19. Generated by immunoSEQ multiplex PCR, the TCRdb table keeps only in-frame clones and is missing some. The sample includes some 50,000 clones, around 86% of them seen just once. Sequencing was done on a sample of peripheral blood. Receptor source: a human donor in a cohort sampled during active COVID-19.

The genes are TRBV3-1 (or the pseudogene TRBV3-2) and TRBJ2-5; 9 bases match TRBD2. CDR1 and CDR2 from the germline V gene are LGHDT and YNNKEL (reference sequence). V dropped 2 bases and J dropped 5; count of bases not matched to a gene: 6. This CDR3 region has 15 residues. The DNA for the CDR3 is TGTGCCAGCAGCCAAATGGCGGGGGGGGGTGAGACCCAGTACTTC. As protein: CASSQMAGGGETQYF.

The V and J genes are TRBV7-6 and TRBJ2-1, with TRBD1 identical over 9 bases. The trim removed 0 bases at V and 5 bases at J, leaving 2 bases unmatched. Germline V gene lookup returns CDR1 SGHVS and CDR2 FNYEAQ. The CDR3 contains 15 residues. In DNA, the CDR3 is TGTGCCAGCAGCTTAGCGGGACAGGGTAACAATGAGCAGTTCTTC. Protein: CASSLAGQGNNEQFF.

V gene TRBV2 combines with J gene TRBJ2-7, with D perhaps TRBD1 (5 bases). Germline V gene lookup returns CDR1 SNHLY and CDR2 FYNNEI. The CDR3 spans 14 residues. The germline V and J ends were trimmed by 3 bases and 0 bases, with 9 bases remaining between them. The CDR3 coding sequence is TGTGCCAGCAGTGATCCCCAGGGCTCCTACGAGCAGTACTTC. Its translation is CASSDPQGSYEQYF.

CDR3 amino acids: CASSPLAYEQYF. As DNA, the CDR3 is TGTGCCAGCAGTCCCCTTGCCTACGAGCAGTACTTC. V is TRBV7-9 and J is TRBJ2-7; D is undetermined. The V end lost 6 bases, the J end lost 2 bases, and 8 bases lay between the germline ends. The CDR3 runs 12 residues. CDR1 is SEHNR and CDR2 is FQNEAQ in the germline V gene (reference sequence). Looking up the rest from reference TRBV7-9 and TRBJ2-7 gives the full variable domain: DTGVSQNPRHKITKRGQNVTFRCDPISEHNRLYWYRQTLGQGPEFLTYFQNEAQLEKSRLLSDRFSAERPKGSFSTLEIQRTEQGDSAMYLCASSPLAYEQYFGPGTRLTVT.

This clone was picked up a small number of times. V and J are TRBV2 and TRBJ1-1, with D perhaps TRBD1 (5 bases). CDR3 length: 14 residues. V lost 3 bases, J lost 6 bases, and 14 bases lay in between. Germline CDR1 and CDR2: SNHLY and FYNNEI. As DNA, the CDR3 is TGTGCCAGCAGTGATATTCCGGACACTCCTGAAGCTTTCTTT. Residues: CASSDIPDTPEAFF.

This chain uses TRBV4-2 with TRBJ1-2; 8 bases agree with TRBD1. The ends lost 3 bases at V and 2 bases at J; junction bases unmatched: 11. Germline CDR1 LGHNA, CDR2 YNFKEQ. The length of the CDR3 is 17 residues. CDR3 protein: CASSQSRGQEGNYGYTF. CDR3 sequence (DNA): TGTGCCAGCAGCCAGAGCAGGGGACAGGAGGGCAACTATGGCTACACCTTC.

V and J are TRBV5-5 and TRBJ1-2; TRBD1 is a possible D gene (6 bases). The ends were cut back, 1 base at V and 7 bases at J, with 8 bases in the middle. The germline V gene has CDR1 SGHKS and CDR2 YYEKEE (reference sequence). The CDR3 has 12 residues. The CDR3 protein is CASSLTGPGYTF. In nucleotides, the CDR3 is TGTGCCAGCAGCTTGACAGGGCCTGGCTACACCTTC. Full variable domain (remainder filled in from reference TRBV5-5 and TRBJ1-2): DAGVTQSPTHLIKTRGQQVTLRCSPISGHKSVSWYQQVLGQGPQFIFQYYEKEERGRGNFPDRFSARQFPNYSSELNVNALLLGDSALYLCASSLTGPGYTFGSGTRLTVV.

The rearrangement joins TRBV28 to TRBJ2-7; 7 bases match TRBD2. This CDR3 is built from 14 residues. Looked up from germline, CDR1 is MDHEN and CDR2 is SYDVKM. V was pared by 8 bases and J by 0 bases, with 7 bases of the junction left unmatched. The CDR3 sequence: CASQMGGFSYEQYF. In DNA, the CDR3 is TGTGCCAGCCAAATGGGGGGGTTCTCCTACGAGCAGTACTTC.

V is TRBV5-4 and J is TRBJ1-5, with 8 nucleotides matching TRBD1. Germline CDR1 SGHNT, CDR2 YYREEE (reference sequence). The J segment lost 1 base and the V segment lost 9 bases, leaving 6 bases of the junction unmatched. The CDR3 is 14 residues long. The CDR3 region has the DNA TGTGCCACCCACACAGGGGGAAGCAATCAGCCCCAGCATTTT. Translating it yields CATHTGGSNQPQHF.

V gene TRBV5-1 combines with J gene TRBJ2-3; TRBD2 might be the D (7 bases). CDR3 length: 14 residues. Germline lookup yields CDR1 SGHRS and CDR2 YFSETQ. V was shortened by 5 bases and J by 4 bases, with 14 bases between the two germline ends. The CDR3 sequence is CASSRGGPADTQYF. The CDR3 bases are TGCGCCAGCAGTAGGGGGGGGCCAGCAGATACGCAGTATTTT.

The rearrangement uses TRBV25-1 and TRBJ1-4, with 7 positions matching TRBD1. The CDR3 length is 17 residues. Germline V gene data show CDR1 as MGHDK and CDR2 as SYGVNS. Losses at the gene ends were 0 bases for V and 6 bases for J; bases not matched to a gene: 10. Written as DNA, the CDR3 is TGTGCCAGCAGTGAATACGCGACCCGAGGGACAGATGAAAAACTGTTTTTT. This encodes CASSEYATRGTDEKLFF.

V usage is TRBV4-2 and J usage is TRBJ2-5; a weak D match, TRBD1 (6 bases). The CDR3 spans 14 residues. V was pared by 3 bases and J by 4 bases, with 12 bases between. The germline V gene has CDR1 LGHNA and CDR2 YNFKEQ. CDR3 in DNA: TGTGCCAGCAGCCAGGGGACAACAGGAGAGACCCAGTACTTC. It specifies CASSQGTTGETQYF.

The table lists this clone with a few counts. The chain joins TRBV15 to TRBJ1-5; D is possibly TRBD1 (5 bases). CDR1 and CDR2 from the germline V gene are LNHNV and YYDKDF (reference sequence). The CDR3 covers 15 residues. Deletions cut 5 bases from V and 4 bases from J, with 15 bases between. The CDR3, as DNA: TGTGCCACCAGCGGAACGCATAGACAGAATCAGCCCCAGCATTTT. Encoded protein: CATSGTHRQNQPQHF. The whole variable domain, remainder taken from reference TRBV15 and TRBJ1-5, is DAMVIQNPRYQVTQFGKPVTLSCSQTLNHNVMYWYQQKSSQAPKLLFHYYDKDFNNEADTPDNFQSRRPNTSFCFLDIRSPGLGDTAMYLCATSGTHRQNQPQHFGDGTRLSIL.

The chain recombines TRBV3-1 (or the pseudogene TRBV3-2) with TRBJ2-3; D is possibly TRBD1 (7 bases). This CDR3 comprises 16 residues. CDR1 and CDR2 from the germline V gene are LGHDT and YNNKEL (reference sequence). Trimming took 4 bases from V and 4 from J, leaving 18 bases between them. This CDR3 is CASSLFSRGVSDTQYF. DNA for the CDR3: TGTGCCAGCAGCCTCTTTTCCAGGGGGGTCTCAGATACGCAGTATTTT.

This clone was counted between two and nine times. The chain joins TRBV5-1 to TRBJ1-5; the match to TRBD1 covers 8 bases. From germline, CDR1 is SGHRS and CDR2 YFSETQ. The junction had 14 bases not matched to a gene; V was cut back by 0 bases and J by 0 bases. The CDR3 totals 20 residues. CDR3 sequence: CASSLAAGGARVYSNQPQHF. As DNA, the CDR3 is TGCGCCAGCAGCTTGGCGGCAGGGGGCGCCAGGGTTTATAGCAATCAGCCCCAGCATTTT. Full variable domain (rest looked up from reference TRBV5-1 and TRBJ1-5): KAGVTQTPRYLIKTRGQQVTLSCSPISGHRSVSWYQQTPGQGLQFLFEYFSETQRNKGNFPGRFSGRQFSNSRSEMNVSTLELGDSALYLCASSLAAGGARVYSNQPQHFGDGTRLSIL.

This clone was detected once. The CDR3 nucleotides are TGTGCCAGCAGTGAAGTTAGCGGGGAACTCTACGAGCAGTACTTC. Its translation: CASSEVSGELYEQYF. The J gene is TRBJ2-7, the V gene TRBV2; 8 bases line up with TRBD2. This CDR3 region has 15 residues. CDR1 is SNHLY, CDR2 FYNNEI, per germline. The V and J ends lost 1 base and 3 bases, in that order; junction bases with no gene match: 5.

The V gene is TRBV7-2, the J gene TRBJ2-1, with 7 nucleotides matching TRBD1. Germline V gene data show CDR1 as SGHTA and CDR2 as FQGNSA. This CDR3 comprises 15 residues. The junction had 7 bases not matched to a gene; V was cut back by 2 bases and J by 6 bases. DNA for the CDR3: TGTGCCAGCAGCTTAATAGGGGGCGAGGGCAATGAGCAGTTCTTC. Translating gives CASSLIGGEGNEQFF.

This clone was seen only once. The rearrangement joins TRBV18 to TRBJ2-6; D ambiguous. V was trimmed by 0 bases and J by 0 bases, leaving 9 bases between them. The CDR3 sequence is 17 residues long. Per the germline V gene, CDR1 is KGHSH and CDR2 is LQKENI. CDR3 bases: TGTGCCAGCTCACCACCGGAGTCTTTCTCTGGGGCCAACGTCCTGACTTTC. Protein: CASSPPESFSGANVLTF.

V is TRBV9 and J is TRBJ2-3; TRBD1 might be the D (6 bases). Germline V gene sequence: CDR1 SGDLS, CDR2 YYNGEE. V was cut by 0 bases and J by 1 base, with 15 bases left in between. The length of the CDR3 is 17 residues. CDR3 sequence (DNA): TGTGCCAGCAGCGTAGTATCAGATCCAGGGGGCACAGATACGCAGTATTTT. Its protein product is CASSVVSDPGGTDTQYF.

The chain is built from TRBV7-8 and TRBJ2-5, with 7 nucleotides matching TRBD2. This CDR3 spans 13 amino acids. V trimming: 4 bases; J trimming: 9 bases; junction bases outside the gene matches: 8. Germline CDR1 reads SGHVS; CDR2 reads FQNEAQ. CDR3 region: CASSSRGEMPQYF. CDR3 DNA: TGTGCCAGCAGCTCTCGGGGGGAAATGCCCCAGTACTTC.

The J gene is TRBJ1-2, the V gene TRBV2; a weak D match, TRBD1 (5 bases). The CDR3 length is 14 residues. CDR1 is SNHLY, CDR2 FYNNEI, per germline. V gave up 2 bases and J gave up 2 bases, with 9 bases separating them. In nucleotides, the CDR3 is TGTGCCAGCAGTGAAATGGGGCGCAACTATGGCTACACCTTC. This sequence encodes CASSEMGRNYGYTF. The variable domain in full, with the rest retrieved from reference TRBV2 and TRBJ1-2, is EPEVTQTPSHQVTQMGQEVILRCVPISNHLYFYWYRQILGQKVEFLVSFYNNEISEKSEIFDDQFSVERPDGSNFTLKIRSTKLEDSAMYFCASSEMGRNYGYTFGSGTRLTVV.

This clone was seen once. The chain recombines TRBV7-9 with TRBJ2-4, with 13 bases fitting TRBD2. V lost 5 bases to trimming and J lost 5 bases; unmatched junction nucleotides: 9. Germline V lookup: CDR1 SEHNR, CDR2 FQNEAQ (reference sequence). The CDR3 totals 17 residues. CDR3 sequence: CASSPGLAGVYQNIQYF. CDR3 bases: TGTGCCAGCAGCCCAGGACTAGCGGGAGTCTACCAAAACATTCAGTACTTC.

CDR3 nucleotide sequence: TGCGCCAGCAGCCCTAGGGACAGGGGCGGCGGGGAGCTGTTTTTT. This codes for CASSPRDRGGGELFF. The chain carries TRBV5-1 and TRBJ2-2; 10 nucleotides align to TRBD1. V trimming: 4 bases; J trimming: 7 bases; junction bases outside the gene matches: 7. Germline loops: CDR1 SGHRS, CDR2 YFSETQ. This CDR3 is built from 15 residues.